Detailed here is one TCR beta chain. As originally analysed: Amplification with reference gene primers provided the estimates of nucleated cell counts. TCRdb's table, derived via immunoSEQ multiplex PCR, lists solely in-frame clones and lacks some. Clone size and V and J calls were adopted from that table, with D and trimming inferred from the DNA. The sample yields about 120,000 clones, over 65% seen once. The data derive from a study of blood T cell repertoires in COVID-19. Background on the study: The cDNA or gDNA used as material had been derived from T cells, B-cell-depleted T cells, or PBMCs.

The V and J ends lost 3 bases and 8 bases respectively, with 17 bases between them. The CDR3 is 14 amino acids. Germline V gene sequence: CDR1 SGHRS, CDR2 YFSETQ. Material for sequencing was peripheral blood. The V call is TRBV5-1, the J call TRBJ1-2; D is ambiguous. The source of this sequence is a human donor with acute or convalescent COVID-19. The donor label of this sample is uncertain. The CDR3 region is CASSYTGDWRGYTF. As DNA, the CDR3 is TGCGCCAGCAGCTATACCGGGGATTGGAGGGGCTACACCTTC.